These 21 T cell receptor beta chains were sequenced from one sample in a study of molecular identifiers for immune sequencing clone quantification. TCRdb reanalysed the PCR reads using MiXCR and keeps one entry per CDR3 protein. The sample has about 100,000 distinct CDR3 sequences, 36% seen once; the top ten hold around 3.8%. Sequenced sample: naive CD8+ T cells from blood, with Jurkat cell RNA spiked in. Regarding subset: FACS-sorted CD8+CD4-CCR7+CD45RA+ naive T cells. The receptors were sampled from a human donor in good health. Some libraries in this study had Jurkat cell RNA spiked in.

V usage is TRBV20-1 and J usage is TRBJ2-1; 7 bases fit TRBD1. CDR3 length: 13 residues. J lost 7 bases, V lost 6 bases, and 9 bases had no gene match. Germline lookup yields CDR1 DFQATT and CDR2 SNEGSKA (reference sequence). As DNA, the CDR3 is TGCAGTGCCAGGAGACAGGGTAGAAATGAGCAGTTCTTC. It specifies CSARRQGRNEQFF.

This clonotype was counted ten times or more. The chain employs TRBV6-2 or TRBV6-3 and TRBJ2-3; possibly TRBD1 for D (6 bases). Trimming shortened V by 1 base and J by 3 bases, and 8 bases separated the two germline ends. In germline, CDR1 is MNHEY, CDR2 SVGEGT. The CDR3 is 14 residues long. CDR3 loop: CASSYLGTTDTQYF. CDR3 nucleotides: TGTGCCAGCAGTTACTTAGGGACAACAGATACGCAGTATTTT.

V is TRBV28 and J is TRBJ2-1; 7 nucleotides line up with TRBD2. This CDR3 is built from 16 residues. Losses at the gene ends were 4 bases for V and 0 bases for J; bases not matched to a gene: 6. CDR1 is MDHEN and CDR2 is SYDVKM in the germline V gene. The CDR3 is CASSWQRGLSYNEQFF. CDR3 nucleotides: TGTGCCAGCAGTTGGCAGCGGGGACTCTCCTACAATGAGCAGTTCTTC.

As for this clonotype: At one end the junction does not follow the germline gene, possibly because of a read error. V and J are TRBV5-6 and TRBJ2-2; 8 bases map to TRBD1. Germline lookup yields CDR1 SGHDT and CDR2 YYEEEE. The CDR3 totals 15 residues. CDR3 sequence (DNA): TGTGCCAGCAGCTGGGGGACAGGTGACACCGGGGAGCCGTTTTTT. Its translation is CASSWGTGDTGEPFF.

The gene calls are TRBV24-1 and TRBJ2-3; the match to TRBD2 covers 10 bases. CDR3 length: 16 amino acids. After removal of 2 bases from V and 2 bases from J, the junction contained 3 bases not matched to a gene. Germline values: CDR1 KGHDR, CDR2 SFDVKD. The CDR3 protein is CATSDWLAGDTDTQYF. CDR3 sequence (DNA): TGTGCCACCAGTGATTGGCTAGCGGGAGACACAGATACGCAGTATTTT.

This clonotype occurred a few times. V usage is TRBV10-3 and J usage is TRBJ2-3, with TRBD2 identical over 9 bases. Germline V CDR1 and CDR2: ENHRY, SYGVKD. CDR3 size: 14 residues. The J segment lost 1 base and the V segment lost 10 bases, leaving 6 bases of the junction unmatched. DNA for the CDR3: TGTGCCAACGGGCGGGAGGGTGGCACAGATACGCAGTATTTT. This encodes CANGREGGTDTQYF.

This rearrangement joins TRBV6-2 or TRBV6-3 to TRBJ1-1; no definite D call. The CDR3 length is 11 residues. Germline assignment: CDR1 MNHEY and CDR2 SVGEGT. V was shortened by 2 bases and J by 4 bases, with 2 bases between the two germline ends. The CDR3, as DNA: TGTGCCAGCAGTTACCCCACTGAAGCTTTCTTT. Amino acids: CASSYPTEAFF.

The gene calls are TRBV7-6 and TRBJ2-5, with D maybe TRBD1 (5 bases). V was shortened by 5 bases and J by 5 bases, with 12 bases between the two germline ends. The CDR3 runs to 13 residues. Germline CDR1 and CDR2: SGHVS and FNYEAQ. The CDR3, as DNA: TGTGCCAGCAGCACCGGACCAGGGGAGACCCAGTACTTC. Translating gives CASSTGPGETQYF.

This clonotype showed up just a few times. J is TRBJ1-2 and V is TRBV13; possibly TRBD1 for D (6 bases). This CDR3 comprises 13 residues. Germline values: CDR1 PRHDT, CDR2 FYEKMQ (reference sequence). V was trimmed by 10 bases and J by 5 bases, leaving 17 bases between them. The CDR3: CATPGEGVYGYTF. The CDR3 nucleotides are TGTGCCACCCCCGGTGAGGGGGTTTATGGCTACACCTTC.

With regard to this clonotype: Germline and junction disagree at one end, which may indicate a read error. The gene calls are TRBV28 and TRBJ2-7; 7 positions match TRBD1. The CDR3 is 17 residues long. CDR1 MDHEN and CDR2 SYDVKM come from the germline V gene. The CDR3 loop reads CASSFPPTGEDLYEQCF. In DNA form, the CDR3 reads TGTGCCAGCAGTTTCCCCCCCACAGGGGAAGACCTCTACGAGCAGTGCTTC.

Concerning this clonotype itself: A much larger clone sits a single nucleotide away, making a read error possible. CDR3 DNA sequence: TGTGCCAGCAGCCGTGTGACCAAACCAGATACGCAGTATTTT. It codes for CASSRVTKPDTQYF. J is TRBJ2-3 and V is TRBV5-4; D not certain. V was clipped by 4 bases and J by 4 bases, with 13 bases between them. The germline CDR1 and CDR2 sequences are SGHNT and YYREEE (reference sequence). This CDR3 is 14 amino acids long.

This clonotype has only a few counts. The CDR3 does not end in the conserved phenylalanine or tryptophan, so this is likely a read error. The chain joins TRBV28 to TRBJ1-6; a possible D gene is TRBD1 (5 bases). Between the trimmed V and J ends, which lost 1 base and 8 bases, there was a span of 18 bases. Germline assignment: CDR1 MDHEN and CDR2 SYDVKM. The CDR3 loop spans 17 amino acids. In DNA form, the CDR3 reads TGTGCCAGCAGTTTATCCCCCCAACAGGTCAAGGATTCACCCCTCCACATT. This codes for CASSLSPQQVKDSPLHI.

The CDR3 region is CASSVYDRGVNEKLFF. The CDR3 nucleotides read TGTGCCAGCAGTGTCTACGACAGGGGGGTTAATGAAAAACTGTTTTTT. J is TRBJ1-4 and V is TRBV25-1; 9 bases align to TRBD1. V lost 4 bases, J lost 4 bases, and 7 bases stayed unmatched. Germline CDR1 reads MGHDK; CDR2 reads SYGVNS. The CDR3 is 16 amino acids.

As regards this clonotype: This likely came from a read error, as a far larger clone is one base away. Because the CDR3 is missing its conserved closing phenylalanine or tryptophan, this is likely a read error. This chain links TRBV5-6 with TRBJ1-1; D perhaps matches TRBD1 (5 bases). The CDR3 loop spans 12 amino acids. In germline, CDR1 is SGHDT, CDR2 YYEEEE. V dropped 2 bases and J dropped 4 bases, with 6 bases sitting between them. The CDR3 DNA is TGTGCCAGCAGCTTCGGGGGCACTGAAGCTTTCTAT. Its protein product is CASSFGGTEAFY.

The chain has TRBV11-2 and TRBJ2-4; D unclear. This CDR3 region has 16 residues. Trimming took off 3 bases at V and 3 bases at J, with 15 bases between the two ends. In germline, CDR1 is SGHAT, CDR2 FQNNGV. DNA of the CDR3: TGTGCCAGCAGCTTTGGGCGAGTCTTAGTCAAAAACATTCAGTACTTC. Translation: CASSFGRVLVKNIQYF. The whole variable domain, filled in from reference TRBV11-2 and TRBJ2-4, reads EAGVAQSPRYKIIEKRQSVAFWCNPISGHATLYWYQQILGQGPKLLIQFQNNGVVDDSQLPKDRFSAERLKGVDSTLKIQPAKLEDSAVYLCASSFGRVLVKNIQYFGAGTRLSVL.

A remark on this clonotype: The junction does not match germline at one end; this may be a read error. The chain couples TRBV6-5 to TRBJ2-2; D is uncertain. Germline CDR1 MNHEY, CDR2 SVGAGI. There are 13 residues in the CDR3. This CDR3 reads CAISHANAGELFF. The CDR3 DNA reads as TGTGCCATTAGCCACGCGAACGCCGGGGAGCTGTTTTTT.

This clonotype turned up a few times. The chain recombines TRBV12-3 or TRBV12-4 with TRBJ2-1; the D gene is possibly TRBD1 (6 bases). This CDR3 region has 15 residues. Between the trimmed V and J ends, which lost 1 base and 8 bases, there was a span of 15 bases. DNA of the CDR3: TGTGCCAGCAGTTTAGGGGGGCGTTCAGCGGATGAGCAGTTCTTC. Translating it yields CASSLGGRSADEQFF.

The chain couples TRBV12-3 or TRBV12-4 to TRBJ2-1; possible D gene TRBD2, 6 bases. With 1 base removed from V and 2 bases from J, the gap between germline ends came to 9 bases. The CDR3 runs 15 residues. CDR3: CASSLGVAAYNEQFF. The CDR3 nucleotides read TGTGCCAGCAGTTTAGGGGTAGCGGCCTACAATGAGCAGTTCTTC.

The V and J genes are TRBV7-9 and TRBJ2-5; 7 bases align to TRBD1. The CDR3 sequence is 15 residues long. J lost 4 bases, V lost 5 bases, and 10 bases had no gene match. Germline V gives CDR1 SEHNR, CDR2 FQNEAQ (reference sequence). The CDR3 sequence is CASSTWTGELETQYF. The CDR3 nucleotides are TGTGCCAGCAGCACGTGGACAGGAGAGCTAGAGACCCAGTACTTC. The variable domain in full, with the rest retrieved from reference TRBV7-9 and TRBJ2-5, is DTGVSQNPRHKITKRGQNVTFRCDPISEHNRLYWYRQTLGQGPEFLTYFQNEAQLEKSRLLSDRFSAERPKGSFSTLEIQRTEQGDSAMYLCASSTWTGELETQYFGPGTRLLVL.

This chain uses TRBV5-6 with TRBJ2-5, with D hard to call. V gave up 4 bases and J gave up 2 bases, with 6 bases separating them. CDR3 length: 12 residues. CDR1 is SGHDT and CDR2 is YYEEEE in the germline V gene. CDR3 bases: TGTGCCAGCAGCCAGCTACAAGAGACCCAGTACTTC. It specifies CASSQLQETQYF.

With respect to this clonotype: The germline gene is not matched at one end of the junction; a read error may be the cause. This chain uses TRBV28 with TRBJ2-3; D may be TRBD2 (6 bases). Per the germline V gene, CDR1 is MDHEN and CDR2 is SYDVKM. CDR3 length: 17 residues. CDR3 protein: CASSLSSLGGTTVTQYF. The CDR3, as DNA: TGTGCCAGCAGTCTATCCTCTCTGGGCGGGACCACAGTTACGCAGTATTTT.